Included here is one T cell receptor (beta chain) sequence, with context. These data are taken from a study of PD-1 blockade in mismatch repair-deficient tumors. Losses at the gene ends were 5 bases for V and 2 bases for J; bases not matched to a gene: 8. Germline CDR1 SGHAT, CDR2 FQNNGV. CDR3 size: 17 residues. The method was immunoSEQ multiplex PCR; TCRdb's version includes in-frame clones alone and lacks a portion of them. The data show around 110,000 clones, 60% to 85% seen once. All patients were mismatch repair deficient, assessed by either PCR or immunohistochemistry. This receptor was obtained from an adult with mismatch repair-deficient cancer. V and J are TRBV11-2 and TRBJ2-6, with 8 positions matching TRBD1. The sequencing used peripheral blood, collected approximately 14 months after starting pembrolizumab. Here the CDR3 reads CASSGGTGGPGANVLTF. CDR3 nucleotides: TGTGCCAGCAGCGGGGGGACAGGAGGCCCTGGGGCCAACGTCCTGACTTTC.